This T cell receptor beta chain was sequenced in a study of T cell repertoires in cytomegalovirus infection. General observations from the study: The ex vivo response was dominated by HLA-C-restricted CMV-specific TCR beta clonotypes.

Regarding this clonotype: As yet, its antigen is unknown. At one boundary the junction diverges from the germline segment, which might be a read error.

The germline gives CDR1 SSHAT, CDR2 FNYEAQ (reference sequence). The CDR3 has 13 amino acids. TCRdb reprocessed the reads with MiXCR, giving one entry per CDR3 protein. The sample includes 100,000 or so distinct CDR3 sequences, more than 20% of them seen just once. The TCR comes from a human donor in good health (CMV status not recorded). Some clones in this sample may be carry-over from other donors' samples. The V and J genes are TRBV7-7 and TRBJ1-1; 9 nucleotides align to TRBD1. Material: CD8+ T cells from PBMCs. This chain's CDR3 is CASSAGQGTEAFF. For the CDR3, the DNA is TGTGCTAGCAGCGCCGGACAGGGGACTGAAGCTTTCTTT.